What follows are 15 T cell receptor beta chains derived from one specimen sequenced in a study of T cell changes during pregnancy in multiple sclerosis. This table comes from immunoSEQ multiplex PCR, and its TCRdb copy is limited to in-frame clones, with some not included. The table lists approximately 100,000 clones, around 90% of them singletons. The source material was peripheral blood, sampled in the second trimester of pregnancy. All receptors come from a female donor with multiple sclerosis, enrolled in a pregnancy study.

The V and J genes are TRBV20-1 and TRBJ2-1; no clear D gene. This CDR3 is 10 amino acids long. Trimming stripped 5 bases from V and 4 bases from J, with 3 bases between. Per the germline V gene, CDR1 is DFQATT and CDR2 is SNEGSKA (reference sequence). The CDR3, as DNA: TGCAGTGCTTTATACAATGAGCAGTTCTTC. Translating gives CSALYNEQFF.

The genes are TRBV18 and TRBJ2-1; 8 nucleotides align to TRBD1. Germline-derived CDR1 and CDR2 are KGHSH and LQKENI. V lost 8 bases to trimming and J lost 8 bases; unmatched junction nucleotides: 14. This CDR3 spans 15 amino acids. DNA for the CDR3: TGTGCCAGCGGAAGCAGACAGGGGAGTAACGATGAGCAGTTCTTC. Translation gives CASGSRQGSNDEQFF.

V is TRBV5-1 and J is TRBJ2-1, with 11 bases lining up with TRBD2. CDR3 length: 14 residues. The J segment lost 5 bases and the V segment lost 5 bases, leaving 3 bases of the junction unmatched. Germline values: CDR1 SGHRS, CDR2 YFSETQ. CDR3 coding DNA: TGCGCCAGCAGACTAGCGGGAGAACACAATGAGCAGTTCTTC. Residues: CASRLAGEHNEQFF.

The gene calls are TRBV7-2 and TRBJ1-3; 7 bases match TRBD1. The CDR3 is made up of 15 amino acids. V lost 5 bases and J lost 1; bases outside the gene matches: 5. Looked up from germline, CDR1 is SGHTA and CDR2 is FQGNSA. The CDR3 DNA reads TGTGCCAGCAGCCCCCGACAGGGATCTGGAAACACCATATATTTT. Translating gives CASSPRQGSGNTIYF.

The chain uses TRBV11-2 and TRBJ2-7; 8 bases match TRBD1. The trim removed 1 base at V and 5 bases at J, leaving 4 bases unmatched. CDR1 is SGHAT and CDR2 is FQNNGV in the germline V gene. CDR3 length equals 14 residues. The CDR3: CASSLGTGLDEQYF. Here the CDR3 DNA reads TGTGCCAGCAGCTTAGGGACAGGGTTAGACGAGCAGTACTTC.

V usage is TRBV27 and J usage is TRBJ1-2; D is uncertain. The CDR3 loop spans 15 amino acids. Looked up from germline, CDR1 is MNHEY and CDR2 is SMNVEV (reference sequence). V lost 0 bases to trimming and J lost 0 bases, with 8 bases between them. The CDR3 bases are TGTGCCAGCAGTTTATCTTGGCAGACTAACTATGGCTACACCTTC. It codes for CASSLSWQTNYGYTF.

The chain employs TRBV7-9 and TRBJ2-3; D gene unclear. Per the germline V gene, CDR1 is SEHNR and CDR2 is FQNEAQ (reference sequence). V was cut by 0 bases and J by 11 bases, with 12 bases left in between. The CDR3 contains 13 residues. The CDR3 protein is CASSLAPRSMQYF. The CDR3 DNA sequence: TGTGCCAGCAGCTTAGCACCTCGGAGTATGCAGTATTTT.

The V gene is TRBV19, the J gene TRBJ2-3; TRBD1 agrees at 8 bases. The CDR3 contains 14 residues. The J segment lost 3 bases and the V segment lost 5 bases, leaving 4 bases of the junction unmatched. Germline loops: CDR1 LNHDA, CDR2 SQIVND (reference sequence). CDR3 nucleotide sequence: TGTGCCAGTAGTCACGGACAGGGAACAGATACGCAGTATTTT. Translated, it gives CASSHGQGTDTQYF.

CDR3 coding DNA: TGTGCCAGCAGCCTCTGGACTAGCGGGAGAGGCACAGATACGCAGTATTTT. Protein product: CASSLWTSGRGTDTQYF. V gene TRBV7-9 combines with J gene TRBJ2-3; 13 bases are a match to TRBD2. V gave up 5 bases and J gave up 1 base; unmatched junction bases: 6. Germline V gene sequence: CDR1 SEHNR, CDR2 FQNEAQ (reference sequence). The CDR3 consists of 17 residues.

Only a few counts were recorded for this clone. J is TRBJ2-2 and V is TRBV9, with no clear D. The CDR3 is made up of 14 amino acids. Germline V gene data show CDR1 as SGDLS and CDR2 as YYNGEE. Trimming shortened V by 0 bases and J by 7 bases, and 10 bases separated the two germline ends. The CDR3 region is CASSVVLRNGELFF. CDR3 nucleotides: TGTGCCAGCAGCGTAGTTCTGCGAAACGGGGAGCTGTTTTTT.

The chain couples TRBV7-2 to TRBJ1-5, with D possibly TRBD1 on 6 matching bases. Germline lookup yields CDR1 SGHTA and CDR2 FQGNSA. V was cut by 1 base and J by 6 bases, with 13 bases left in between. This CDR3 spans 15 amino acids. The CDR3 coding sequence is TGTGCCAGCAGCTTAGGCACAGGGTTGGGTCAGCCCCAGCATTTT. Translation gives CASSLGTGLGQPQHF.

The chain has TRBV5-1 and TRBJ2-1; tentatively, D is TRBD2 (7 bases). Germline V gives CDR1 SGHRS, CDR2 YFSETQ. Trimming stripped 4 bases from V and 2 bases from J, with 13 bases between. The CDR3 runs to 15 residues. In DNA form, the CDR3 reads TGCGCCAGCAGCCCTGGGGGGGGGCCCTACAATGAGCAGTTCTTC. This codes for CASSPGGGPYNEQFF.

V usage is TRBV19 and J usage is TRBJ1-5, with 9 bases matching TRBD1. Germline V gene sequence: CDR1 LNHDA, CDR2 SQIVND (reference sequence). CDR3 length: 14 amino acids. J gave up 7 bases and V 6 bases, and 7 bases lay outside the gene matches. CDR3: CASSRGQGYQPQHF. CDR3 nucleotide sequence: TGTGCCAGTAGCAGGGGACAGGGTTACCAGCCCCAGCATTTT.

The V and J genes are TRBV27 and TRBJ1-2; D is possibly TRBD1 (6 bases). V lost 3 bases to trimming and J lost 2 bases, with 7 bases between them. The germline CDR1 and CDR2 sequences are MNHEY and SMNVEV (reference sequence). The CDR3 extends over 13 amino acids. CDR3 loop: CASSLRGNYGYTF. CDR3 nucleotides: TGTGCCAGCAGTTTGAGGGGGAACTATGGCTACACCTTC.

The V gene is TRBV6-1, the J gene TRBJ1-2, with D possibly being TRBD1 (6 bases). Germline lookup yields CDR1 MNHNS and CDR2 SASEGT. There are 17 residues in the CDR3. V was shortened by 1 base and J by 4 bases, with 19 bases between the two germline ends. The CDR3 reads CASSEGDARGGLYGYTF. The CDR3 coding sequence is TGTGCCAGCAGTGAAGGAGATGCCAGGGGTGGCCTCTATGGCTACACCTTC.